The sequence of this T cell receptor beta chain was determined in a study of OX40 agonist ivuxolimab in advanced cancers. Regarding the study in general: Ivuxolimab was a fully human IgG2 agonistic monoclonal antibody targeting the costimulatory receptor OX40 (CD134). Intravenous ivuxolimab was administered to patients every 2 weeks at six dose levels: 0.01, 0.1, 0.3, 1.5, 3 and 10 mg/kg. Of the roughly 51 patients in dose escalation, 19 had hepatocellular carcinoma, about 15 had melanoma, 9 had renal cell carcinoma and 9 had head and neck cancer. In the dose-escalation cohort, roughly 80% of patients were male, and the mean age was approximately 60 years, with a range of about 23 to 90. Patients were allowed to have had prior anti-PD-1, anti-PD-L1 or anti-CTLA-4 therapy, and more than 30% of the dose-escalation patients had previously received checkpoint inhibitors. Partial responses occurred in three dose-escalation patients, of whom one had hepatocellular carcinoma and two had cutaneous melanoma. The purpose of peripheral TCRbeta sequencing was to test whether ivuxolimab changed TCR sequence diversity and led to clonal T-cell expansion. The paper describes the monotherapy dose-escalation part (N of about 57 patients) of the phase I trial of ivuxolimab. What the work shows at the level of the full study, not this receptor alone: Low levels of normalized T-cell clonal expansion were also seen in some nonresponding patients. In the 0.1-3.0 mg/kg groups, partial responders had among the lowest normalized peripheral clonal expansion, particularly in CD8+ T cells. The antigen specificity of the peripheral T cells that underwent clonal expansion was not determined. At doses of 0.1 to 3.0 mg/kg, clonal expansion of both CD4+ and CD8+ blood T cells was observed from baseline to week 6. After ivuxolimab, expanded clones were on average more numerous among CD8+ T cells than among CD4+ T cells.

About this clone itself: The specificity of this receptor is unknown. Qualities for individual bases were not recorded, and no much larger clone is one base off.

Including the terminal cysteine and phenylalanine, the CDR3 comprises 14 residues. The entry retains the CDR3 DNA only, 42 bases that are in frame from base 1. V is cut by 2 bases and J by 4 bases, and the space between the germline ends is 11 bases. Based on the germline V gene, the CDR1 and CDR2 sequences are MNHNS and SASEGT. To sequence the TCRbeta CDR3 region, genomic DNA was isolated from the sorted cells. TCRbeta CDR3 regions were sequenced using the immunoSEQ Assay. This is the immuneACCESS table as TCRdb keeps it, with only in-frame sequences that have V and J called. A part of the clones is gone; compared with another copy, unresolved V genes explain less than half, and the rest is unexplained. This sample is represented by approximately 89,000 clones; 75% to 95% of them were singletons. The ten most abundant clones make up about 2.3% of the sample. The trial excluded patients who had a history of autoimmune disease or who were on systemic immunosuppression. In every dose cohort, peripheral blood was drawn for TCR sequencing at baseline, cycle 4 day 1, and cycle 7 day 1. The samples were drawn from a first-in-human, open-label, multicenter phase I dose-escalation trial of ivuxolimab. Adults with locally advanced or metastatic melanoma, renal cell, hepatocellular, or head and neck squamous cell carcinoma were enrolled in the trial. Before TCR sequencing, CD4+ T cells and CD8+ T cells from peripheral blood were sorted into separate populations.

The clonotype was recovered from an adult with an advanced solid tumor such as melanoma, head and neck, liver or kidney cancer. The rearrangement combines TRBV6-1 with TRBJ1-2; the D gene assignment is ambiguous. Sequenced here: CD4+ or CD8+ T cells sorted from blood, sampled in a trial of the OX40 agonist ivuxolimab. The CDR3 reads CASSETGRGYGYTF. The DNA reads as follows: TGTGCCAGCAGTGAAACCGGACGCGGCTATGGCTACACCTTC.